These 9 T cell receptor beta chains were sequenced from one sample in a study of blood T cells in healthy people across ages. Primed by a sample-barcoded 5' primer and a J-beta primer mix, a second PCR proceeded for 7 to 11 cycles. TCRdb passed the 5' RACE reads through MiXCR, listing each CDR3 protein once. Among 850,000 or so distinct CDR3 sequences, more than 25% were seen once, and the ten largest hold around a sixth. Sequenced input: blood. These receptors were obtained from a woman of 80 years or more in good health.

This clonotype was recorded once. The genes are TRBV27 and TRBJ2-7, with 9 positions matching TRBD1. Germline V gene data show CDR1 as MNHEY and CDR2 as SMNVEV (reference sequence). The trim removed 4 bases at V and 0 bases at J, leaving 16 bases unmatched. The CDR3 runs to 19 residues. CDR3 amino acids: CASSSRLRTGDGSSYEQYF. The CDR3 DNA is TGTGCCAGCAGTTCCCGACTTCGGACAGGGGATGGGAGCTCCTACGAGCAGTACTTC.

The chain recombines TRBV5-6 with TRBJ2-5, with 7 bases aligning to TRBD1. Judging by the DNA end, TRBJ2-7 fits better; the J call may be wrong. The germline CDR1 and CDR2 sequences are SGHDT and YYEEEE. This CDR3 has 14 amino acids. CDR3 in DNA: TGTGCCAGCAGCCTGCACAGGGGAAACTACGAGCAGTACTTC. Amino acid sequence: CASSLHRGNYEQYF.

At least ten counts were recorded for this clonotype. V usage is TRBV7-2 and J usage is TRBJ2-5, with TRBD1 matching 10 bases. This CDR3 has 15 residues. Per the germline V gene, CDR1 is SGHTA and CDR2 is FQGNSA. The V gene end was trimmed by 5 bases and the J gene end by 5 bases; junction bases not matched to a gene: 8. The CDR3 loop is CASSLNGQGGETQYF. The CDR3, as DNA: TGTGCCAGCAGCCTCAACGGACAGGGGGGGGAGACCCAGTACTTC.

The V gene is TRBV7-6, the J gene TRBJ1-3; D gene unclear. Germline loops: CDR1 SGHVS, CDR2 FNYEAQ. There are 14 residues in the CDR3. The V end was cut by 5 bases, the J end by 0 bases, with 8 bases between. As DNA, the CDR3 is TGTGCCAGCAGCCCCAGCAGCTCTGGAAACACCATATATTTT. Protein product: CASSPSSSGNTIYF.

V and J are TRBV2 and TRBJ2-7; 9 bases match TRBD1. The CDR3 sequence is 15 residues long. The germline V gene encodes CDR1 SNHLY and CDR2 FYNNEI. V was pared by 3 bases and J by 3 bases, with 6 bases of the junction left unmatched. DNA of the CDR3: TGTGCCAGCAGTGACAAGGCGGACAGGGGCTACGAGCAGTACTTC. It translates to CASSDKADRGYEQYF.

Many counts were recorded for this clonotype. The V gene is TRBV7-2, the J gene TRBJ2-3; D is ambiguous. The CDR3 loop spans 13 amino acids. With 5 bases removed from V and 8 bases from J, the gap between germline ends came to 14 bases. Per germline, CDR1 SGHTA and CDR2 FQGNSA. CDR3 sequence reads: CASSPTPETTQYF. The DNA of the CDR3 is TGTGCCAGCAGCCCAACCCCGGAGACTACGCAGTATTTT. Full variable domain (missing parts from reference TRBV7-2 and TRBJ2-3): GAGVSQSPSNKVTEKGKDVELRCDPISGHTALYWYRQSLGQGLEFLIYFQGNSAPDKSGLPSDRFSAERTGGSVSTLTIQRTQQEDSAVYLCASSPTPETTQYFGPGTRLTVL.

A word on this clonotype: The junction departs from the called germline gene at one end, perhaps through a read error. The gene calls are TRBV11-2 and TRBJ1-1, with 10 bases that match TRBD1. Germline assignment: CDR1 SGHAT and CDR2 FQNNGV. The CDR3 is made up of 15 amino acids. This CDR3 is CAGSSPGQGKTEAFF. CDR3 bases: TGTGCCGGCAGCTCCCCGGGACAGGGGAAGACTGAAGCTTTCTTT.

This clonotype was detected many times. This sequence joins TRBV5-4 and TRBJ2-6; 8 bases line up with TRBD2. J gave up 3 bases and V 4 bases, and 3 bases lay outside the gene matches. Germline assignment: CDR1 SGHNT and CDR2 YYREEE (reference sequence). The CDR3 extends over 15 amino acids. CDR3 DNA sequence: TGTGCCAGCAGCCCTCGGGGGGGTGGGGCCAACGTCCTGACTTTC. Encoded protein: CASSPRGGGANVLTF.

The rearrangement uses TRBV5-1 and TRBJ2-5, with 8 bases lining up with TRBD1. The germline gives CDR1 SGHRS, CDR2 YFSETQ. This CDR3 region has 15 residues. The J segment lost 4 bases and the V segment lost 0 bases, leaving 5 bases of the junction unmatched. For the CDR3, the DNA is TGCGCCAGCAGCTTGGCGCCAGGGGGCTTAGAGACCCAGTACTTC. It encodes CASSLAPGGLETQYF.